These 18 T cell receptor beta chains originate from one sample sequenced in a study of shared clonotypes between healthy human individuals. TCRdb's table, derived via immunoSEQ multiplex PCR, lists solely in-frame clones and lacks some. The sample shows roughly 95,000 clones, approximately 51% of them seen only once. The sequencing sample was made of PBMCs. The receptors derive from a woman aged 35 to 49 in good health. Some clones in this sample may be carry-over from other donors' samples.

The chain links TRBV5-4 to TRBJ2-3; weak D call: TRBD1 (6 bases). Germline lookup yields CDR1 SGHNT and CDR2 YYREEE (reference sequence). This CDR3 comprises 16 residues. The ends were cut back, 4 bases at V and 3 bases at J, with 18 bases in the middle. The CDR3 loop is CASSDGQLVGTDTQYF. The CDR3 nucleotides read TGTGCCAGCAGCGACGGACAGTTGGTGGGGACAGATACGCAGTATTTT.

Concerning this clone itself: No conserved phenylalanine or tryptophan ends this CDR3, so it is likely a read error. Additional DNA sequences in this sample encode the identical CDR3. V gene TRBV30 combines with J gene TRBJ1-5; weak D call: TRBD1 (5 bases). The CDR3 covers 13 residues. CDR1 GTSNPN and CDR2 SVGIG come from the germline V gene (reference sequence). CDR3 nucleotides: TGCGCCTGGAATGTGGGGGGTAATCAGCCCCAGCATGTT. Amino acids: CAWNVGGNQPQHV.

This sequence joins TRBV29-1 and TRBJ1-2; no clear D gene. There are 10 residues in the CDR3. V gave up 3 bases and J gave up 7 bases, with 6 bases separating them. CDR1 and CDR2 (germline): SQVTM, ANQGSEA. For the CDR3, the DNA is TGCAGCGTTGAGGAGGGTGGCTACACCTTC. Amino acids: CSVEEGGYTF.

This clone was counted ten times or more. V is TRBV11-2 and J is TRBJ1-5, with TRBD1 identical over 7 bases. J lost 0 bases, V lost 3 bases, and 2 bases had no gene match. Germline loops: CDR1 SGHAT, CDR2 FQNNGV. The CDR3 length is 15 residues. In DNA, the CDR3 is TGTGCCAGCAGCTTGGGACAGTATAGCAATCAGCCCCAGCATTTT. Translation gives CASSLGQYSNQPQHF.

On this clone itself: A far larger clone is one base from this, pointing to a likely read error. The V and J genes are TRBV5-4 and TRBJ1-2; TRBD1 might be the D (6 bases). The V end was cut by 4 bases, the J end by 5 bases, with 12 bases between. Germline-derived CDR1 and CDR2 are SGHNT and YYREEE (reference sequence). This CDR3 is built from 13 residues. CDR3 DNA sequence: TGTGCCAGCAGCCATGGCAGGGGATATGGCTACACCTTC. Residues: CASSHGRGYGYTF.

Worth noting for this clone: A much bigger clone sits one base away, suggesting this may be a read error. The chain employs TRBV5-1 and TRBJ2-1; 11 bases match TRBD2. Germline V gene data show CDR1 as SGHRS and CDR2 as YFSETQ. The CDR3 contains 15 residues. In DNA, the CDR3 is TGCGTCAGCAGCTCCACTAGCGGGAGTATCAATGAGCAGTTCTTC. It is translated as CVSSSTSGSINEQFF.

The rearrangement uses TRBV28 and TRBJ2-2; 8 positions agree with TRBD2. This CDR3 has 17 amino acids. V shed 2 bases, J shed 1 base, and the junction held 6 bases outside the gene matches. The germline V gene encodes CDR1 MDHEN and CDR2 SYDVKM. CDR3 region: CASSLRVAGLNTGELFF. The CDR3 coding sequence is TGTGCCAGCAGTTTAAGAGTAGCGGGATTGAACACCGGGGAGCTGTTTTTT.

This sequence joins TRBV15 and TRBJ1-1; D gene unclear. Germline V CDR1 and CDR2: LNHNV, YYDKDF (reference sequence). This CDR3 contains 13 residues. The ends were cut back, 1 base at V and 1 base at J, with 4 bases in the middle. For the CDR3, the DNA is TGTGCCACCAGCAGAGTTCCGAACACTGAAGCTTTCTTT. Protein: CATSRVPNTEAFF.

The table lists this clone with many counts. The chain is built from TRBV15 and TRBJ1-1, with a weak D call TRBD1 (5 bases). The length of the CDR3 is 15 residues. Germline CDR1 LNHNV, CDR2 YYDKDF (reference sequence). Trimming left V 1 base short and J 1 base short, with 10 bases between. CDR3 bases: TGTGCCACCAGCAGAGTAGGGGCTAGGAACACTGAAGCTTTCTTT. This sequence encodes CATSRVGARNTEAFF.

This sequence joins TRBV18 and TRBJ1-2, with D uncertain. This CDR3 is built from 15 residues. V was clipped by 3 bases and J by 4 bases, with 15 bases between them. In germline, CDR1 is KGHSH, CDR2 LQKENI. In nucleotides, the CDR3 is TGTGCCAGCTCACCTCCTTCTCTCGAGTCCTATGGCTACACCTTC. Its translation: CASSPPSLESYGYTF.

This clone was detected only a few times. The chain combines TRBV28 with TRBJ1-2, with D unresolved. Per germline, CDR1 MDHEN and CDR2 SYDVKM. V was shortened by 9 bases and J by 0 bases, with 8 bases between the two germline ends. The length of the CDR3 is 12 residues. CDR3 amino acids: CASQVANYGYTF. CDR3 bases: TGTGCCAGTCAGGTCGCTAACTATGGCTACACCTTC.

This clone was recorded many times. The chain uses TRBV30 and TRBJ2-3; possibly TRBD2 for D (5 bases). Germline V gene sequence: CDR1 GTSNPN, CDR2 SVGIG (reference sequence). This CDR3 is built from 14 residues. V shed 3 bases and J shed 1 base, with 11 bases lying between them. DNA for the CDR3: TGTGCCTGGAGCGAATCTAGCCGCACAGATACGCAGTATTTT. This encodes CAWSESSRTDTQYF.

Of note for this clone: This sequence may be a read error, since a much larger clone differs from it by one base. The rearrangement uses TRBV6-5 and TRBJ1-6; D not certain. Germline lookup yields CDR1 MNHEY and CDR2 SVGAGI. This CDR3 region has 14 residues. CDR3 in amino acids: CASRDLADHSPLRF. As DNA, the CDR3 is TGTGCCAGCAGGGACCTTGCAGATCATTCACCCCTCCGCTTT.

This clone was seen ten or more times. The CDR3 region has the DNA TGTGCCAGCTCACCCACTACCCTCGGGGCAGATACGCAGTATTTT. It yields the protein CASSPTTLGADTQYF. This rearrangement joins TRBV18 to TRBJ2-3; a weak D match, TRBD2 (5 bases). The V gene's germline CDR1 is KGHSH and CDR2 LQKENI. Between the trimmed V and J ends, which lost 3 bases and 4 bases, there was a span of 14 bases. This CDR3 region has 15 residues. Full variable domain (outside the CDR3, taken from reference TRBV18 and TRBJ2-3): NAGVMQNPRHLVRRRGQEARLRCSPMKGHSHVYWYRQLPEEGLKFMVYLQKENIIDESGMPKERFSAEFPKEGPSILRIQQVVRGDSAAYFCASSPTTLGADTQYFGPGTRLTVL.

The J gene is TRBJ1-2, the V gene TRBV5-6; maybe TRBD1 (5 bases). Trimming removed 2 bases from V and 4 bases from J, with 15 bases in between. Germline V lookup: CDR1 SGHDT, CDR2 YYEEEE. The CDR3 runs to 15 residues. CDR3 protein: CASSLRQSKGYGYTF. The CDR3 nucleotides are TGTGCCAGCAGCTTAAGACAGTCAAAGGGCTATGGCTACACCTTC. Using reference TRBV5-6 and TRBJ1-2 for the parts outside the CDR3, the full variable domain is DAGVTQSPTHLIKTRGQQVTLRCSPKSGHDTVSWYQQALGQGPQFIFQYYEEEERQRGNFPDRFSGHQFPNYSSELNVNALLLGDSALYLCASSLRQSKGYGYTFGSGTRLTVV.

The chain links TRBV4-1 to TRBJ2-7; D is unresolved. The CDR3 runs to 15 residues. Trimming cost V 1 base and J 2 bases, with 12 bases left between them. Germline CDR1 reads MGHRA; CDR2 reads YSYEKL. DNA for the CDR3: TGCGCCAGCAGCCAAGTGGACGTCGGACCCTACGAGCAGTACTTC. Protein: CASSQVDVGPYEQYF.

The chain combines TRBV30 with TRBJ2-5, with TRBD2 matching 7 bases. The last part of the DNA fits TRBJ2-7 better; the J call may be wrong. Germline V gene sequence: CDR1 GTSNPN, CDR2 SVGIG (reference sequence). The CDR3 totals 15 residues. DNA of the CDR3: TGTGCCTGGAGTGGGTTCGGCGGGAGTAACTACGAGCAGTACTTC. Amino acid sequence: CAWSGFGGSNYEQYF.

The chain recombines TRBV27 with TRBJ1-2; TRBD1 agrees at 7 bases. CDR3 length equals 15 residues. The trim removed 4 bases at V and 8 bases at J, leaving 13 bases unmatched. Germline-derived CDR1 and CDR2 are MNHEY and SMNVEV (reference sequence). The CDR3: CASSSITGVRGGYTF. The CDR3, as DNA: TGTGCCAGCAGTTCCATTACAGGGGTTCGAGGAGGCTACACCTTC.